This is a list of T cell receptor beta chains from one sample in a study of blood T cells in healthy people across ages. Using its own MiXCR run on the 5' RACE reads, TCRdb lists one record per CDR3 protein. Among some 920,000 distinct CDR3 sequences listed, around 54% were seen once. Sequencing was performed on blood. These receptors all come from a woman aged 60 to 75 in good health. CDR3s include the opening cysteine and the closing phenylalanine or tryptophan. The D gene is left open where the match is weak. The size of a clone is reported for some rows only, either as once, few or many, or as a class for expanded clones.

>TRBJ2-7|.|TRBV28|.
CASSLSPDSGYEQYF
TGTGCCAGCAGTTTATCACCAGATTCCGGCTACGAGCAGTACTTC
>TRBJ2-5|few|TRBV5-1|TRBD2
CASSWASGGYQETQYF
TGCGCCAGCAGCTGGGCTAGCGGAGGATACCAAGAGACCCAGTACTTC
>TRBJ1-5|.|TRBV4-1|.
CASSQIGGQPQHF
TGCGCCAGCAGCCAAATTGGAGGGCAGCCCCAGCATTTT
>TRBJ2-1|.|TRBV20-1|TRBD2
CSADRSKTSGLNEQFF
TGCAGTGCTGACAGAAGTAAGACTAGCGGACTAAATGAGCAGTTCTTC
>TRBJ2-3|.|TRBV29-1|.
CSALENTDTQYF
TGCAGCGCCCTGGAGAACACAGATACGCAGTATTTT
>TRBJ2-7|few|TRBV29-1|.
CSAGPGYEQYF
TGCAGCGCTGGGCCGGGCTACGAGCAGTACTTC
>TRBJ2-1|.|TRBV7-3|TRBD2
CASSLQGGSLAGVDEQFF
TGTGCCAGCAGCTTACAGGGGGGATCACTAGCGGGAGTGGATGAGCAGTTCTTC
>TRBJ2-7|.|TRBV7-2|.
CASSFPRGAIGTYEQYF
TGTGCCAGCAGCTTTCCTAGGGGCGCGATAGGGACCTACGAGCAGTACTTC
>TRBJ2-7|few|TRBV29-1|TRBD1
CSGRDRGRDEQYF
TGCAGCGGACGGGACAGGGGGCGCGACGAGCAGTACTTC
>TRBJ2-1|many|TRBV20-1|.
CSALVHNEQFF
TGCAGTGCCCTAGTCCACAATGAGCAGTTCTTC
>TRBJ2-2|.|TRBV7-2|.
CASSPLPQSTGELFF
TGTGCCAGCAGCCCATTACCCCAGTCCACCGGGGAGCTGTTTTTT